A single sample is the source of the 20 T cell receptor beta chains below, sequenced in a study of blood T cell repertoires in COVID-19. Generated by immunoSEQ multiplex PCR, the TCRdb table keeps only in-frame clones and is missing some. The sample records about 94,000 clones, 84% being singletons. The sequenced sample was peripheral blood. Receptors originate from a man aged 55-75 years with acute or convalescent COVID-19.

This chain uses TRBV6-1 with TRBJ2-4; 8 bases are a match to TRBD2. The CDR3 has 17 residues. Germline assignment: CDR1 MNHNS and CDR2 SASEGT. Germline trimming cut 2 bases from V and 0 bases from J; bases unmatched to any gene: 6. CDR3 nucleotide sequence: TGTGCCAGCAGTGAACGGGGGGGGCCCATAGCCAAAAACATTCAGTACTTC. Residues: CASSERGGPIAKNIQYF.

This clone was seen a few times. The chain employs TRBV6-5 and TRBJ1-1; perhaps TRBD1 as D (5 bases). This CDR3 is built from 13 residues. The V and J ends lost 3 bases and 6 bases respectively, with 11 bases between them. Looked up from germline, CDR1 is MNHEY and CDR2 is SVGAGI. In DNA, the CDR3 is TGTGCCAGCAGTTATGGTGGCAGGGCTGAAGCTTTCTTT. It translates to CASSYGGRAEAFF.

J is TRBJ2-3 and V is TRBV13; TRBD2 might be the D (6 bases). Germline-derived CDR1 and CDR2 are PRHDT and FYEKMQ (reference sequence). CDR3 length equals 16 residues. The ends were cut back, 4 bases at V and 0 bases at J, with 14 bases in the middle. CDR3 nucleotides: TGTGCCAGCAGCTCAACGGGCGGGGCTAGCACAGATACGCAGTATTTT. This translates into CASSSTGGASTDTQYF.

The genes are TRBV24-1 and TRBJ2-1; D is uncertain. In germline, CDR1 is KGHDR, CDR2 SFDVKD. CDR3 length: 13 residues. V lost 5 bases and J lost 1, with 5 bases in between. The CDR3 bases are TGTGCCACCAGTGTCCAATCCTACAATGAGCAGTTCTTC. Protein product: CATSVQSYNEQFF.

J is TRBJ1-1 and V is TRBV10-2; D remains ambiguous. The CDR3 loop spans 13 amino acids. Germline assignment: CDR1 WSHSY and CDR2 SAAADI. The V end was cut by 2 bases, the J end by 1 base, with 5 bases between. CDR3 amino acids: CASSEAGNTEAFF. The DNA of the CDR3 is TGCGCCAGCAGTGAGGCGGGGAACACTGAAGCTTTCTTT.

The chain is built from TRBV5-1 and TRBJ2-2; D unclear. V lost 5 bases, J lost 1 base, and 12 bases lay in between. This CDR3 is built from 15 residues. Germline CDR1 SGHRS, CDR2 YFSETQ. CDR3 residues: CASSPGSRNTGELFF. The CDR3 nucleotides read TGCGCCAGCAGTCCCGGGTCGAGGAACACCGGGGAGCTGTTTTTT.

The CDR3 spells CASSQDLGALMKETQYF. In DNA form, the CDR3 reads TGTGCCAGCAGCCAAGATTTAGGAGCCCTGATGAAAGAGACCCAGTACTTC. J is TRBJ2-5 and V is TRBV3-1 (or the pseudogene TRBV3-2); no clear D gene. CDR1 and CDR2 (germline): LGHDT, YNNKEL (reference sequence). Trimming left V 0 bases short and J 3 bases short, with 17 bases between. The CDR3 is 17 residues long.

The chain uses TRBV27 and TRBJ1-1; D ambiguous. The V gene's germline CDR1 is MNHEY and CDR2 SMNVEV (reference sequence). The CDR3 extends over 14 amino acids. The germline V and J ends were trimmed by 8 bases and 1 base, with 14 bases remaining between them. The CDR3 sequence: CASGETGRNTEAFF. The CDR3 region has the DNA TGTGCCAGCGGGGAAACCGGGAGGAACACTGAAGCTTTCTTT.

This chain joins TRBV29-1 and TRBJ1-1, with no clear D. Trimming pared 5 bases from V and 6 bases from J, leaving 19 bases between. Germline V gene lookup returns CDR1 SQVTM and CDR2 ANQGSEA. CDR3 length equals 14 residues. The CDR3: CSVLPRARVPEAFF. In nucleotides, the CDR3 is TGCAGCGTTCTACCGCGGGCCCGGGTCCCTGAAGCTTTCTTT.

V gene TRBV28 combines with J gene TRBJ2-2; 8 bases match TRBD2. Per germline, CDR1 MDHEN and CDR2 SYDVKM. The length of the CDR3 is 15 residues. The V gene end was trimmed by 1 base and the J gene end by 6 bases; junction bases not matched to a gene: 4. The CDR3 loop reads CASSLSAGAPGELFF. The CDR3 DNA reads TGTGCCAGCAGTTTATCAGCGGGGGCCCCCGGGGAGCTGTTTTTT.

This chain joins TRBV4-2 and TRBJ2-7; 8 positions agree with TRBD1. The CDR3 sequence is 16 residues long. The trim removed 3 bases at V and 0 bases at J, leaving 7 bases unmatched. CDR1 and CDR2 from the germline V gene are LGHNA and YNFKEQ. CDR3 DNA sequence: TGTGCCAGCAGCCAGGGGACAGGAGACCCCTCCTACGAGCAGTACTTC. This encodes CASSQGTGDPSYEQYF.

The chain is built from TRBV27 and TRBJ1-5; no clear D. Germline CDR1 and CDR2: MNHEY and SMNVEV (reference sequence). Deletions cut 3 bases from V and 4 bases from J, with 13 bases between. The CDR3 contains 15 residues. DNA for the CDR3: TGTGCCAGCAGTTTGTCCGGGGTTGGAAATCAGCCCCAGCATTTT. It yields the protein CASSLSGVGNQPQHF.

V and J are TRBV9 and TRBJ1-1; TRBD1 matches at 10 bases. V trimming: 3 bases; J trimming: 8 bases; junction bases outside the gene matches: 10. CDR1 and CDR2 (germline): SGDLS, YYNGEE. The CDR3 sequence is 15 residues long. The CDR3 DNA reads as TGTGCCAGCAGCGCACATATCGGGACAGGGGTCGAAGCTTTCTTT. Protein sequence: CASSAHIGTGVEAFF.

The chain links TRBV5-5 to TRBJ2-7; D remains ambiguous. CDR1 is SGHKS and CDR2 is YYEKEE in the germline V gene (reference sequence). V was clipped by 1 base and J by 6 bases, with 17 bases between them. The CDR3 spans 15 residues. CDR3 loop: CASSLSITDLGEQYF. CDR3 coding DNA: TGTGCCAGCAGCTTGTCTATAACAGACCTGGGCGAGCAGTACTTC.

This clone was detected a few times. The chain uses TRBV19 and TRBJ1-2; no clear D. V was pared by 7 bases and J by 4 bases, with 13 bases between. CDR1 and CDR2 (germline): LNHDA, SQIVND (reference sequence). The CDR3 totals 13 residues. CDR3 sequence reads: CASTNREFYGYTF. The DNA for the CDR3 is TGTGCCAGTACTAACCGGGAGTTCTATGGCTACACCTTC.

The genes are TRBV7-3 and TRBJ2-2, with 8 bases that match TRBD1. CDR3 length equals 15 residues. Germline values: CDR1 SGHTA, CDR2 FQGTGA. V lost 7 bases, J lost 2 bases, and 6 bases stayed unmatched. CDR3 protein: CASNPGQGNTGELFF. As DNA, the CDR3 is TGTGCCAGCAACCCCGGACAGGGCAACACCGGGGAGCTGTTTTTT.

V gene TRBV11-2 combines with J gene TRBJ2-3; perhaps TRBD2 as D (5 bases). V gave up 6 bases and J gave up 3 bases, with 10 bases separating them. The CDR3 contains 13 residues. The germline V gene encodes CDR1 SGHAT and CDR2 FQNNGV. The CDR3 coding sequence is TGTGCCAGCAGACAACCGGGAACAGATACGCAGTATTTT. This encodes CASRQPGTDTQYF.

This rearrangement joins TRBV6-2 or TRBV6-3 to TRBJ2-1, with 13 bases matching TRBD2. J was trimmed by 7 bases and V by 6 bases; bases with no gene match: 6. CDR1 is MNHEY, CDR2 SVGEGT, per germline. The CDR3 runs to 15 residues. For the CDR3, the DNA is TGTGCCAGCAGCCTACTAGCGGGGGGGCTTAATGAGCAGTTCTTC. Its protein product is CASSLLAGGLNEQFF.

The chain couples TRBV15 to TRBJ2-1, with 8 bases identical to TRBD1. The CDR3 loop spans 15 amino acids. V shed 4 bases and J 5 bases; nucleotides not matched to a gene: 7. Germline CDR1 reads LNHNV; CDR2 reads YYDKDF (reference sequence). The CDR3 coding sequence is TGTGCCACCAGCAAGAGGGGACAGGAAGACAATGAGCAGTTCTTC. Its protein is CATSKRGQEDNEQFF. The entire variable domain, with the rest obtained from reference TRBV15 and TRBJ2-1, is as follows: DAMVIQNPRYQVTQFGKPVTLSCSQTLNHNVMYWYQQKSSQAPKLLFHYYDKDFNNEADTPDNFQSRRPNTSFCFLDIRSPGLGDTAMYLCATSKRGQEDNEQFFGPGTRLTVL.

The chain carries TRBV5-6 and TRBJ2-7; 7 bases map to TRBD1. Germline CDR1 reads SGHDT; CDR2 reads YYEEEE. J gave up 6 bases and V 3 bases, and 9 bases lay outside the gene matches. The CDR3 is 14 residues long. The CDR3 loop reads CASSSTGWLGEQYF. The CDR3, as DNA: TGTGCCAGCAGCTCGACAGGGTGGTTGGGCGAGCAGTACTTC.